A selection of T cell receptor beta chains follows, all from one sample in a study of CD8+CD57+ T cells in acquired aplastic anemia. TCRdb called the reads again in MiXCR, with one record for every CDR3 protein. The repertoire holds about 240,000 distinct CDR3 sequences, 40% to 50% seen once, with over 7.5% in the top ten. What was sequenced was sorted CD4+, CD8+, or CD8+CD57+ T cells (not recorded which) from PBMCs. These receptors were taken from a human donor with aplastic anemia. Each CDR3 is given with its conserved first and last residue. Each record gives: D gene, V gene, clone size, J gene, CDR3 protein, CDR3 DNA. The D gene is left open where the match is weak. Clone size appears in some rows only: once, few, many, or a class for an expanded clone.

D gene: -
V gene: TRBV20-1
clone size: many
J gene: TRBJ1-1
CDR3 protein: CSARHSEWATEAFF
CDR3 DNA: TGCAGTGCTAGGCACAGCGAGTGGGCCACTGAAGCTTTCTTT

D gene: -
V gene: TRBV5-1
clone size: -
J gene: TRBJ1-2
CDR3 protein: CASSQQGGDGYTF
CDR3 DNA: TGCGCCAGCAGCCAACAGGGCGGCGATGGCTACACCTTC

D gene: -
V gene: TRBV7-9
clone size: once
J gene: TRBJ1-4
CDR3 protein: CASSLRGVQEKLFF
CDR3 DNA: TGTGCCAGCAGCTTAAGAGGGGTCCAGGAAAAACTGTTCTTT

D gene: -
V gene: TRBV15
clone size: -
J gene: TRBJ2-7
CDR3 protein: CATSNGAAHEQYF
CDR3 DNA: TGTGCCACCAGCAATGGAGCGGCCCACGAGCAGTACTTC

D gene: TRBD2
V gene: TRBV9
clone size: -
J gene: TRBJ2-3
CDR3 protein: CASTFETSYDTQYF
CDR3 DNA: TGTGCCAGCACCTTCGAGACTAGCTACGATACGCAGTATTTT

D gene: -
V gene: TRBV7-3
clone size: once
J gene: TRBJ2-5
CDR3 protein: CASILTRRETQYF
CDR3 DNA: TGTGCCAGCATCTTAACACGACGGGAGACCCAGTACTTC

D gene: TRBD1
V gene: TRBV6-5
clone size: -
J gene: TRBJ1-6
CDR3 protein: CASTPGTESSYNSPLHF
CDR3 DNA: TGTGCCAGCACCCCAGGGACAGAAAGCTCCTATAATTCACCCCTCCACTTT

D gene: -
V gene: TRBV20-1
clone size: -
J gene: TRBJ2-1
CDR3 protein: CSARGPPSSYNEQFF
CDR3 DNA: TGCAGTGCTAGGGGACCTCCGAGCTCCTACAATGAGCAGTTCTTC

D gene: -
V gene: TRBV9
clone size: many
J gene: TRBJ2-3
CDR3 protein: CASSVVGLSSTDTQYF
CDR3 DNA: TGTGCCAGCAGCGTAGTGGGACTTAGTAGCACAGATACGCAGTATTTT

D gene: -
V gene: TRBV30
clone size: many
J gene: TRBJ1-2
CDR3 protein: CAWSVPRRGYTF
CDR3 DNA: TGTGCCTGGAGTGTACCTAGGAGGGGCTACACCTTC

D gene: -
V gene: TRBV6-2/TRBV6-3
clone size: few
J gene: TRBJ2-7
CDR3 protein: CASSMTGNPYEQYF
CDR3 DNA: TGTGCCAGCAGTATGACAGGTAACCCCTACGAGCAGTACTTC

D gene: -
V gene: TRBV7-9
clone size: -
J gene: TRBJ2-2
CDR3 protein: CASSLAVSGAGELFF
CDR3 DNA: TGTGCCAGCAGCTTAGCAGTATCGGGAGCCGGGGAGCTGTTTTTT

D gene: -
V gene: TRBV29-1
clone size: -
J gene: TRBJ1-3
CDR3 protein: CSVDKGGAANYGYTIYF
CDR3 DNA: TGCAGCGTTGATAAAGGAGGCGCTGCTAACTATGGCTACACCATATATTTT

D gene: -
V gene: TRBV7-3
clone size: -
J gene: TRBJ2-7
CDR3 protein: CVSSLIGGSGEQYF
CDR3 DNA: TGTGTTAGCAGCTTAATAGGAGGGAGCGGAGAGCAGTACTTC

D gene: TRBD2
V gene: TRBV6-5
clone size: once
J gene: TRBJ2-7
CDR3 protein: CASSYSGLAGNYEQYF
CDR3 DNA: TGTGCCAGCAGTTACTCCGGGCTAGCGGGGAACTACGAGCAGTACTTC

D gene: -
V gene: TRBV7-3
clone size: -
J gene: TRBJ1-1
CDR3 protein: CASSLTTGAFF
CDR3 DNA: TGTGCCAGCAGCTTAACAACAGGGGCTTTCTTT

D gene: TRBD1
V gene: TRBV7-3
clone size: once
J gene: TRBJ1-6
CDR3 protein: CASPGQESSPLHF
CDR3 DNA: TGTGCCAGCCCGGGACAGGAATCCTCACCCCTCCACTTT

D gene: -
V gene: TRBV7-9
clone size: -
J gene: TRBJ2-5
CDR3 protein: CASSSSPPGSLDQETQYF
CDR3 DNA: TGTGCCAGCAGCTCAAGCCCTCCGGGGTCCCTTGACCAAGAGACCCAGTACTTC

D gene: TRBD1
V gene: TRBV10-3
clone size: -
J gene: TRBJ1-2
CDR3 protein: CAISGQGAGGYTF
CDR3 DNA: TGTGCCATCAGTGGACAGGGGGCGGGAGGCTACACCTTC

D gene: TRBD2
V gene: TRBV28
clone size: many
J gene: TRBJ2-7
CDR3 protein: CASSPLAGGPYEQYF
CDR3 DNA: TGTGCCAGCAGCCCCTTAGCGGGAGGGCCCTACGAGCAGTACTTC

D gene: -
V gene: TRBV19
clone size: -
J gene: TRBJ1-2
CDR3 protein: CATKPTGNYGYTF
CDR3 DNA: TGTGCCACAAAACCGACAGGAAACTATGGCTACACCTTC

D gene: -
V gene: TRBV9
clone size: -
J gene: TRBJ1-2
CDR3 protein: CASSARGVRGDTF
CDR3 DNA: TGTGCCAGCAGCGCACGTGGGGTACGTGGCGACACCTTC

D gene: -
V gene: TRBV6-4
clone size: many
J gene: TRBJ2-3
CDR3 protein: CASSAQGEATDTQYF
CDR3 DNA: TGTGCCAGCAGTGCTCAGGGAGAAGCAACAGATACGCAGTATTTT

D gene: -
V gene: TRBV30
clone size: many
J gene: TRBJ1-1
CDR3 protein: CAWSVLGAEAFF
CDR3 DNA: TGTGCCTGGAGTGTACTTGGGGCTGAAGCTTTCTTT

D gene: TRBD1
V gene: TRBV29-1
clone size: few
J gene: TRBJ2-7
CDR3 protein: CSVDVRTGGVSYEQYF
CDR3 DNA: TGCAGCGTTGACGTGAGGACAGGGGGAGTCTCCTACGAGCAGTACTTC

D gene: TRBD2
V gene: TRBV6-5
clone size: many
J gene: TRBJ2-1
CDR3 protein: CASSYLAGVNEQFF
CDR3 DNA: TGTGCCAGCAGTTACCTAGCGGGAGTCAATGAGCAGTTCTTC

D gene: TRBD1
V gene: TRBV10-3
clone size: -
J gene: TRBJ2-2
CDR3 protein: CAIMTGALNTGELFF
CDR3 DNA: TGTGCCATCATGACAGGGGCACTGAACACCGGGGAGCTGTTTTTT

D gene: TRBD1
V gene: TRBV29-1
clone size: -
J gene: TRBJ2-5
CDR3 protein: CSVSGQGQETQYF
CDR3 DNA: TGCAGCGTTTCGGGACAGGGGCAAGAGACCCAGTACTTC

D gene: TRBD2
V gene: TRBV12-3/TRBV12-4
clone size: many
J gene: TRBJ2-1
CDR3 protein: CACSGGHNEQFF
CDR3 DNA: TGTGCGTGTAGCGGGGGCCACAATGAGCAGTTCTTC

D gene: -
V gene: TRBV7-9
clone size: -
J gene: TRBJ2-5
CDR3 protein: CASSLGTGSQTQYF
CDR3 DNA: TGTGCCAGCAGCTTGGGCACCGGGTCCCAGACCCAGTACTTC

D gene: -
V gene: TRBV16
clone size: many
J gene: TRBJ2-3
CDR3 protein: CASSRWTLSTDTQYF
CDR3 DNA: TGTGCCAGCAGCCGATGGACATTGAGCACAGATACGCAGTATTTT

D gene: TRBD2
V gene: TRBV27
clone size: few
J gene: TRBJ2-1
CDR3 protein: CASRTSGYYNEQFF
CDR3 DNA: TGTGCCAGCCGGACTAGCGGGTACTACAATGAGCAGTTCTTC

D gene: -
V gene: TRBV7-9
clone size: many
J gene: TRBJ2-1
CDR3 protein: CASIQSNNEQFF
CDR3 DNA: TGTGCCAGCATCCAATCCAACAATGAGCAGTTCTTC

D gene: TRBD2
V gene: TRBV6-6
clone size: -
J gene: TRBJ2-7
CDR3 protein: CASSYPGSGGRDEQYF
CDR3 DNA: TGTGCCAGCAGTTACCCAGGCTCGGGGGGAAGGGACGAGCAGTACTTC

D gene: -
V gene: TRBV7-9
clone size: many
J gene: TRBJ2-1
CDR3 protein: CASSLELSVRYNEQFF
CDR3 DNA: TGTGCCAGCAGCTTAGAATTGAGTGTGAGGTACAATGAGCAGTTCTTC

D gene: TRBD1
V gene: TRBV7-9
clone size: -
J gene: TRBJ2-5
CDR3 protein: CASSPDRGKTQYF
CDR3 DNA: TGTGCCAGCAGCCCCGACAGGGGTAAGACCCAGTACTTC

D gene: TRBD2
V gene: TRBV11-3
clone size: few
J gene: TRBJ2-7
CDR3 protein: CASSLTSVPYEQYF
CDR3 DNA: TGTGCCAGCAGCTTGACTAGCGTGCCCTACGAGCAGTACTTC

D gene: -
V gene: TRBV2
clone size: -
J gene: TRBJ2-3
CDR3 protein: CTSRGGDTQYF
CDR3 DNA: TGTACCAGCAGAGGGGGGGATACGCAGTATTTT

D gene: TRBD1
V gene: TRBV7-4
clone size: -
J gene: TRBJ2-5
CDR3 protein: CASSIGQGEATQYF
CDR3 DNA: TGTGCCAGCAGCATCGGACAGGGGGAGGCGACCCAGTACTTC

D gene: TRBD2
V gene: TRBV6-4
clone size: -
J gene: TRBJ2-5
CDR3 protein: CASSSERGSVDQETQYF
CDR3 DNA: TGTGCCAGCAGTTCCGAGCGGGGGTCGGTTGACCAAGAGACCCAGTACTTC

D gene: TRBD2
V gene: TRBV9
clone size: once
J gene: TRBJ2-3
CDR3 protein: CASSVEGGRADTQYF
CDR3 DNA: TGTGCCAGCAGCGTAGAGGGCGGGAGGGCAGATACGCAGTATTTT

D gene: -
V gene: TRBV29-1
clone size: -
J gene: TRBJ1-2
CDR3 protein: CSAETDYGYTF
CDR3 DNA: TGCAGCGCCGAGACGGATTATGGCTACACCTTC

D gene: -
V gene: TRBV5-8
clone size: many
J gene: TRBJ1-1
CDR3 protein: CASSFSRGGRAAF
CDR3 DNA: TGTGCCAGCAGCTTTTCCAGGGGTGGTAGGGCTGCGTTT

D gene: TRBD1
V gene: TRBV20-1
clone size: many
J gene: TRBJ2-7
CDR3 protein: CSAWDSLFYEQYF
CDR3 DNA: TGCAGTGCTTGGGACAGCTTGTTCTACGAGCAGTACTTC

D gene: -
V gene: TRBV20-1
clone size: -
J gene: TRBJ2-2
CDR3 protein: CSASVREAGELFF
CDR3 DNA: TGCAGTGCTAGCGTCAGGGAGGCCGGGGAGCTGTTTTTT

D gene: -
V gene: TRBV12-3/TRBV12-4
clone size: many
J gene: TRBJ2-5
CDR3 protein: CASNPRDYQETQYF
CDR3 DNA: TGTGCCAGCAATCCCCGGGACTACCAAGAGACCCAGTACTTC

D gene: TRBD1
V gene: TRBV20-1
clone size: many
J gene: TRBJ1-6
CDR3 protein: CSASRGHDSPLHF
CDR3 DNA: TGCAGTGCTAGCAGGGGGCATGATTCACCCCTCCACTTT